The T cell receptor (beta chain) under discussion was sequenced for a study of shared clonotypes between healthy human individuals. Naive CD8 cells were CD45RO-negative, positively selected for CCR7, excluding terminally differentiated effector memory CD45RA+ cells. Clones were read by immunoSEQ multiplex PCR, and TCRdb kept only the in-frame ones, dropping some. The repertoire holds about 2,200,000 clones, about 92% seen once, with 1.7% in the top ten. As regards this clone: Germline and junction disagree at one end, which may indicate a read error. The same CDR3 can be traced to other DNA sequences in this sample.

The CDR3 totals 15 residues. Germline assignment: CDR1 SGHAT and CDR2 FQNNGV. The TCR sequence derives from a man aged 18 to 30 in good health. Some clones in this sample may be carry-over from other donors' samples. V usage is TRBV11-2 and J usage is TRBJ1-2, with D possibly being TRBD1 (6 bases). Sequenced input: naive CD8+ T cells from PBMCs. This CDR3 is CASSLGLGADYGYTF. CDR3 nucleotide sequence: TGCGCCAGCAGCTTAGGTTTGGGGGCAGACTATGGCTACACCTTC.